Listed here are 16 T cell receptor beta chains from one sample, sequenced in a study of blood T cell repertoires in COVID-19. Sequenced by immunoSEQ multiplex PCR; TCRdb stores in-frame clones only, minus some. Of approximately 160,000 clones in the sample, 65% to 80% were seen once. The sequenced sample consisted of peripheral blood. These receptor sequences come from a man aged 55 to 69 with acute or convalescent COVID-19.

The chain has TRBV11-3 and TRBJ2-5; D remains ambiguous. CDR3 size: 14 residues. The germline gives CDR1 SGHNT, CDR2 YENEEA. Trimming removed 4 bases from V and 0 bases from J, with 9 bases in between. The CDR3 sequence: CASSSSMYQETQYF. CDR3 DNA: TGTGCCAGCAGCTCCTCTATGTACCAAGAGACCCAGTACTTC.

This clone showed up just once. This rearrangement joins TRBV6-5 to TRBJ1-3; unclear D gene. CDR1 and CDR2 from the germline V gene are MNHEY and SVGAGI. The CDR3 covers 14 residues. V was pared by 6 bases and J by 0 bases, with 9 bases between. The CDR3 sequence: CASSPRDSGNTIYF. The CDR3 nucleotides read TGTGCCAGCAGCCCCCGGGACTCTGGAAACACCATATATTTT.

The chain has TRBV7-2 and TRBJ2-2; D not resolved. Trimming removed 6 bases at V and 0 bases at J, with 17 bases between. The CDR3 is 17 residues long. Per germline, CDR1 SGHTA and CDR2 FQGNSA. CDR3 nucleotide sequence: TGTGCCAGCAGTTACGACATGAAAACCGCGAACACCGGGGAGCTGTTTTTT. Its protein product is CASSYDMKTANTGELFF.

The J gene is TRBJ1-4, the V gene TRBV4-1, with a tentative D call TRBD1 (5 bases). Between the trimmed V and J ends, which lost 1 base and 5 bases, there was a span of 17 bases. The V gene's germline CDR1 is MGHRA and CDR2 YSYEKL. This CDR3 contains 17 residues. CDR3 sequence reads: CASSQVGGTLFNEKLFF. CDR3 coding DNA: TGCGCCAGCAGCCAAGTTGGGGGGACTTTGTTCAATGAAAAACTGTTTTTT.

The chain joins TRBV5-1 to TRBJ2-7, with D possibly being TRBD1 (6 bases). CDR1 SGHRS and CDR2 YFSETQ come from the germline V gene. The length of the CDR3 is 13 residues. With 2 bases removed from V and 1 base from J, the gap between germline ends came to 7 bases. The CDR3: CASSLQGSYEQYF. The CDR3 DNA reads TGCGCCAGCAGCTTACAGGGATCCTACGAGCAGTACTTC.

The chain has TRBV2 and TRBJ1-1; maybe TRBD1 (6 bases). V was pared by 7 bases and J by 0 bases, with 15 bases between. There are 15 residues in the CDR3. Germline CDR1 and CDR2: SNHLY and FYNNEI. CDR3 protein: CASILNDRMNTEAFF. The DNA for the CDR3 is TGTGCCAGCATTCTAAACGACAGGATGAACACTGAAGCTTTCTTT.

The chain recombines TRBV10-3 with TRBJ2-5; 9 bases are shared with TRBD2. Germline CDR1 is ENHRY and CDR2 is SYGVKD. Trimming cost V 9 bases and J 3 bases; bases outside gene matches: 2. The CDR3 is made up of 12 amino acids. Written as DNA, the CDR3 is TGTGCCATAAGGACTAGCGAAGAGACCCAGTACTTC. Translating it yields CAIRTSEETQYF.

This chain uses TRBV11-2 with TRBJ2-7; weak D call: TRBD2 (5 bases). Germline CDR1 reads SGHAT; CDR2 reads FQNNGV. V was clipped by 5 bases and J by 3 bases, with 8 bases between them. The CDR3 totals 12 residues. Written as DNA, the CDR3 is TGTGCCAGCAGCCCGGGATTCTACGAGCAGTACTTC. This encodes CASSPGFYEQYF.

J is TRBJ1-6 and V is TRBV27; 7 bases map to TRBD1. CDR1 MNHEY and CDR2 SMNVEV come from the germline V gene (reference sequence). The CDR3 is made up of 12 amino acids. V shed 5 bases, J shed 10 bases, and the junction held 2 bases outside the gene matches. CDR3 sequence reads: CASSAGGSPLHF. CDR3 nucleotide sequence: TGTGCCAGCAGTGCAGGGGGATCACCCCTCCACTTT.

This sequence joins TRBV7-6 and TRBJ2-6; no clear D. This CDR3 is 16 amino acids long. The V end lost 5 bases, the J end lost 4 bases, and 15 bases lay between the germline ends. Per germline, CDR1 SGHVS and CDR2 FNYEAQ. The CDR3 loop reads CASSPHMSAGANVLTF. The CDR3 region has the DNA TGTGCCAGCAGCCCTCACATGTCTGCAGGGGCCAACGTCCTGACTTTC.

This clone was observed once. In nucleotides, the CDR3 is TGTGCCAGCAGCTTAGCGCAGAGGGCCCAGCCCCAGCATTTT. Its protein is CASSLAQRAQPQHF. The V gene is TRBV7-4, the J gene TRBJ1-5, with unresolved D. Germline assignment: CDR1 SGHVT and CDR2 SQSDAQ. V lost 0 bases and J lost 7, with 10 bases in between. The CDR3 has 14 residues.

The chain couples TRBV19 to TRBJ1-4, with D perhaps matching TRBD1 (6 bases). The V gene lost 6 bases and the J gene lost 0 bases, with 11 bases spanning the gap. The CDR3 has 15 residues. CDR1 is LNHDA and CDR2 is SQIVND in the germline V gene (reference sequence). CDR3 in amino acids: CASRDRASTNEKLFF. CDR3 coding DNA: TGTGCCAGTAGGGACAGAGCCTCAACTAATGAAAAACTGTTTTTT. Together with reference TRBV19 and TRBJ1-4, the CDR3 gives the full variable domain: DGGITQSPKYLFRKEGQNVTLSCEQNLNHDAMYWYRQDPGQGLRLIYYSQIVNDFQKGDIAEGYSVSREKKESFPLTVTSAQKNPTAFYLCASRDRASTNEKLFFGSGTQLSVL.

The chain is built from TRBV3-1 (or the pseudogene TRBV3-2) and TRBJ2-2; TRBD1 might be the D (5 bases). CDR3 length: 15 amino acids. V was cut by 4 bases and J by 5 bases, with 14 bases left in between. Looked up from germline, CDR1 is LGHDT and CDR2 is YNNKEL (reference sequence). The CDR3 spells CASSPAGMSTGELFF. In DNA form, the CDR3 reads TGTGCCAGCAGCCCCGCAGGGATGAGTACCGGGGAGCTGTTTTTT.

V is TRBV29-1 and J is TRBJ2-1; 7 nucleotides align to TRBD1. The germline gives CDR1 SQVTM, CDR2 ANQGSEA. This CDR3 region has 12 residues. The junction had 6 bases not matched to a gene; V was cut back by 4 bases and J by 9 bases. The CDR3 nucleotides read TGCAGCGTTGTTGGACAGGTAACTGAGCAGTTCTTC. As protein: CSVVGQVTEQFF.

This clone occurred once. The V and J genes are TRBV4-1 and TRBJ1-4; D uncertain. V was trimmed by 2 bases and J by 1 base, leaving 8 bases between them. In germline, CDR1 is MGHRA, CDR2 YSYEKL. The CDR3 spans 15 residues. In DNA, the CDR3 is TGCGCCAGCAGCCAATCTTCGGGAACTAATGAAAAACTGTTTTTT. This gives the protein CASSQSSGTNEKLFF.

This rearrangement joins TRBV27 to TRBJ2-1; D may be TRBD2 (5 bases). Germline V gene data show CDR1 as MNHEY and CDR2 as SMNVEV (reference sequence). The CDR3 covers 13 residues. Trimming took 2 bases from V and 12 from J, leaving 14 bases between them. The CDR3 loop is CASSLGLEGGQFF. The CDR3 region has the DNA TGTGCCAGCAGTTTAGGGCTAGAAGGAGGGCAGTTCTTC.